This TCR beta chain was sequenced for a study of Graves' ophthalmopathy and Graves' hyperthyroidism. Study summary: No treatment had been given when peripheral blood was collected at initial diagnosis.

RNA served as the template for amplifying TCR beta CDR3 regions. HTBI-primed first-round RT-PCR preceded second-round multiplex PCR. Each CDR3 protein is one row after TCRdb ran MiXCR on the multiplex PCR reads. Of approximately 640,000 distinct CDR3 sequences in the sample, roughly 41% were seen once. Germline-derived CDR1 and CDR2 are SEHNR and FQNEAQ (reference sequence). The V segment lost 5 bases and the J segment 4 bases; nucleotides outside the gene matches: 8. The CDR3 runs to 17 residues. Each donor who had ophthalmopathy showed moderate-to-severe activity, a CAS of ≥3, a NOSPECS of ≥4, and a duration under 3 months.

Sequencing was carried out using peripheral blood. This receptor was obtained from an adult man with Graves' ophthalmopathy. The chain joins TRBV7-9 to TRBJ2-6; 10 bases fit TRBD1. CDR3 nucleotide sequence: TGTGCCAGCAGCCGTCCCGGGACAGGGGCCGGGGCCAACGTCCTGACTTTC. Translated: CASSRPGTGAGANVLTF. Combining the CDR3 with reference TRBV7-9 and TRBJ2-6 gives the whole variable domain DTGVSQNPRHKITKRGQNVTFRCDPISEHNRLYWYRQTLGQGPEFLTYFQNEAQLEKSRLLSDRFSAERPKGSFSTLEIQRTEQGDSAMYLCASSRPGTGAGANVLTFGAGSRLTVL.